One sample yielded the 7 T cell receptor beta chains listed below, sequenced in a study of blood T cell repertoires in COVID-19. Profiled with immunoSEQ multiplex PCR; TCRdb holds only in-frame clones, not every one. The table lists roughly 250,000 clones, approximately 88% of them singletons. The sequenced sample was PBMCs or T cells enriched from blood (not recorded which). The receptors stem from a middle-aged woman with acute COVID-19.

This chain links TRBV2 with TRBJ1-1; no clear D. Trimming removed 7 bases from V and 1 base from J, with 13 bases in between. This CDR3 contains 14 residues. The germline gives CDR1 SNHLY, CDR2 FYNNEI. This CDR3 is CASNIGISNTEAFF. CDR3 sequence (DNA): TGTGCCAGCAATATCGGGATATCGAACACTGAAGCTTTCTTT.

J is TRBJ2-1 and V is TRBV13; 14 bases fit TRBD2. This CDR3 region has 17 residues. Germline assignment: CDR1 PRHDT and CDR2 FYEKMQ (reference sequence). Germline trimming cut 1 base from V and 4 bases from J; bases unmatched to any gene: 3. CDR3 in amino acids: CASSLVGTSGRYNEQFF. The DNA for the CDR3 is TGTGCCAGCAGCTTAGTGGGGACTAGCGGGAGATACAATGAGCAGTTCTTC.

The J gene is TRBJ2-1, the V gene TRBV7-2; the D gene is possibly TRBD2 (5 bases). V was cut by 3 bases and J by 6 bases, with 15 bases left in between. The germline V gene has CDR1 SGHTA and CDR2 FQGNSA. The CDR3 loop spans 15 amino acids. The CDR3 here is CASSFSSLSANEQFF. The CDR3 nucleotides are TGTGCCAGCAGCTTTTCTAGCCTCTCCGCCAATGAGCAGTTCTTC.

The chain joins TRBV5-4 to TRBJ2-1, with 9 positions matching TRBD2. V lost 0 bases and J lost 2; bases outside the gene matches: 3. The CDR3 spans 16 residues. Germline V gene lookup returns CDR1 SGHNT and CDR2 YYREEE (reference sequence). Here the CDR3 reads CASSLDPSGTYNEQFF. CDR3 sequence (DNA): TGTGCCAGCAGCTTGGATCCTAGCGGGACCTACAATGAGCAGTTCTTC.

The rearrangement uses TRBV7-2 and TRBJ2-4; 10 bases align to TRBD1. Germline loops: CDR1 SGHTA, CDR2 FQGNSA. The V gene end was trimmed by 1 base and the J gene end by 12 bases; junction bases not matched to a gene: 9. CDR3 length: 15 amino acids. CDR3 sequence (DNA): TGTGCCAGCAGCTTAGAAGGGACAGGGGTTCGAAGTCAGTACTTC. Protein product: CASSLEGTGVRSQYF.

This chain joins TRBV30 and TRBJ1-4; D is unresolved. The germline V gene has CDR1 GTSNPN and CDR2 SVGIG (reference sequence). The CDR3 extends over 13 amino acids. V lost 1 base and J 3 bases, leaving 6 bases between the germline ends. CDR3 loop: CAWSGQSNEKLFF. CDR3 nucleotides: TGTGCCTGGAGTGGGCAGTCTAATGAAAAACTGTTTTTT.

The CDR3 sequence: CASSLGFGLNQPQHF. The CDR3 bases are TGTGCCAGCAGCTTAGGTTTTGGGCTCAATCAGCCCCAGCATTTT. V gene TRBV7-2 combines with J gene TRBJ1-5, with D uncertain. This CDR3 contains 15 residues. Looked up from germline, CDR1 is SGHTA and CDR2 is FQGNSA. The V end lost 1 base, the J end lost 3 bases, and 10 bases lay between the germline ends.